The 14 T cell receptor beta chains given below trace back to one sample, sequenced in a study of PD-1 blockade in classical Hodgkin lymphoma. Method: immunoSEQ multiplex PCR; TCRdb's copy keeps in-frame clones and lacks some. The repertoire consists of about 20,000 clones, with approximately 92% occurring once and the leading ten covering about 7%. The time point here: newly diagnosed, previously untreated cHL patient sample. The specimen was peripheral blood mononuclear cells (PBMCs). Receptors were obtained from a human donor with classical Hodgkin lymphoma.

The chain is built from TRBV7-7 and TRBJ2-5, with D perhaps being TRBD1 or TRBD2 (5 bases each). The germline gives CDR1 SSHAT, CDR2 FNYEAQ (reference sequence). V was cut by 5 bases and J by 1 base, with 11 bases left in between. This CDR3 has 14 amino acids. This chain's CDR3 is CASSAQGVQETQYF. CDR3 nucleotide sequence: TGTGCCAGCAGCGCCCAGGGAGTCCAAGAGACCCAGTACTTC.

The chain carries TRBV20-1 and TRBJ1-6; no definite D call. The germline CDR1 and CDR2 sequences are DFQATT and SNEGSKA (reference sequence). V was shortened by 6 bases and J by 9 bases, with 9 bases between the two germline ends. CDR3 size: 11 residues. Here the CDR3 reads CSARAGSPLHF. The CDR3 bases are TGCAGTGCCCGGGCAGGTTCACCCCTCCACTTT.

This clone was recorded a few times. The chain is built from TRBV11-2 and TRBJ1-1; D remains unclear. Trimming pared 3 bases from V and 0 bases from J, leaving 8 bases between. Per the germline V gene, CDR1 is SGHAT and CDR2 is FQNNGV. This CDR3 comprises 14 residues. The CDR3 DNA reads TGTGCCAGCAGCTTGGGAGGGCTGAACACTGAAGCTTTCTTT. Encoded protein: CASSLGGLNTEAFF.

CDR3 sequence: CASSTPGGSSSVSAFF. In nucleotides, the CDR3 is TGTGCCAGTAGTACCCCAGGGGGCAGCAGCTCTGTTTCAGCTTTCTTT. The V gene is TRBV19, the J gene TRBJ1-1; 8 nucleotides agree with TRBD1. There are 16 residues in the CDR3. Germline CDR1 LNHDA, CDR2 SQIVND (reference sequence). With V trimmed by 4 bases and J by 10 bases, 17 bases remained unmatched.

This sequence joins TRBV9 and TRBJ2-1; 12 bases match TRBD2. Losses at the gene ends were 3 bases for V and 8 bases for J; bases not matched to a gene: 15. The CDR3 contains 18 residues. CDR1 and CDR2 (germline): SGDLS, YYNGEE. The CDR3 region is CASSAFRLLAGGSDEQFF. The CDR3 DNA sequence: TGTGCCAGCAGCGCTTTTCGTTTGCTAGCGGGAGGGAGTGATGAGCAGTTCTTC.

The chain couples TRBV25-1 to TRBJ2-1; D gene unclear. Trimming stripped 7 bases from V and 4 bases from J, with 14 bases between. Looked up from germline, CDR1 is MGHDK and CDR2 is SYGVNS. The CDR3 spans 14 residues. The CDR3 is CASTDPPRYNEQFF. In DNA form, the CDR3 reads TGTGCCAGCACCGACCCCCCCCGTTACAATGAGCAGTTCTTC. Full variable domain (outside the CDR3, taken from reference TRBV25-1 and TRBJ2-1): EADIYQTPRYLVIGTGKKITLECSQTMGHDKMYWYQQDPGMELHLIHYSYGVNSTEKGDLSSESTVSRIRTEHFPLTLESARPSHTSQYLCASTDPPRYNEQFFGPGTRLTVL.

This chain joins TRBV5-1 and TRBJ2-2, with 13 nucleotides matching TRBD2. J was trimmed by 7 bases and V by 4 bases; bases with no gene match: 10. Germline V gene data show CDR1 as SGHRS and CDR2 as YFSETQ. The CDR3 has 17 amino acids. Here the CDR3 DNA reads TGCGCCAGCAGCCCAGGGACTAGCGGGATGAGAGGCGGGGAGCTGTTTTTT. Translation: CASSPGTSGMRGGELFF.

This chain links TRBV9 with TRBJ2-2; 7 nucleotides line up with TRBD1. CDR3 length equals 15 residues. In germline, CDR1 is SGDLS, CDR2 YYNGEE. J was trimmed by 7 bases and V by 0 bases; bases with no gene match: 6. CDR3 sequence: CASSVGGTVGGELFF. The CDR3 DNA is TGTGCCAGCAGCGTAGGGGGGACAGTGGGCGGGGAGCTGTTTTTT.

This chain connects TRBV2 to TRBJ2-5, with D uncertain. Germline V gene lookup returns CDR1 SNHLY and CDR2 FYNNEI. There are 13 residues in the CDR3. V was trimmed by 6 bases and J by 1 base, leaving 9 bases between them. CDR3 nucleotides: TGTGCCAGCAGCTTCGGCTTCCAAGAGACCCAGTACTTC. Translation: CASSFGFQETQYF.

This chain links TRBV5-1 with TRBJ2-7; D is undetermined. Trimming left V 4 bases short and J 11 bases short, with 13 bases between. Germline V gene sequence: CDR1 SGHRS, CDR2 YFSETQ. The CDR3 length is 11 residues. For the CDR3, the DNA is TGCGCCAGCAGCGGAGCAGGCCTGGAGTACTTC. Its translation: CASSGAGLEYF.

The chain recombines TRBV9 with TRBJ1-2; D perhaps matches TRBD1 (5 bases). V was pared by 4 bases and J by 4 bases, with 14 bases between. CDR1 is SGDLS and CDR2 is YYNGEE in the germline V gene. The CDR3 contains 14 residues. CDR3 DNA sequence: TGTGCCAGCAGCCCCCCCGGGGCCTTCTATGGCTACACCTTC. Protein product: CASSPPGAFYGYTF.

The chain is built from TRBV28 and TRBJ1-4; D is ambiguous. V was pared by 1 base and J by 0 bases, with 24 bases between. The CDR3 covers 21 residues. The germline gives CDR1 MDHEN, CDR2 SYDVKM. This chain's CDR3 is CASSLFVGVVSFLATNEKLFF. CDR3 coding DNA: TGTGCCAGCAGTTTATTCGTTGGGGTGGTGTCGTTTCTGGCAACTAATGAAAAACTGTTTTTT.

The chain is built from TRBV6-5 and TRBJ2-1; 7 nucleotides match TRBD2. The germline gives CDR1 MNHEY, CDR2 SVGAGI. The CDR3 spans 16 residues. J gave up 9 bases and V 0 bases, and 11 bases lay outside the gene matches. The CDR3 coding sequence is TGTGCCAGCAGTTACTCCCGTCAGCGGGAACTCAGTGAGCAGTTCTTC. Its translation is CASSYSRQRELSEQFF.

This sequence joins TRBV7-9 and TRBJ2-1; D may be TRBD2 (6 bases). The length of the CDR3 is 16 residues. Trimming took off 5 bases at V and 2 bases at J, with 16 bases between the two ends. Germline lookup yields CDR1 SEHNR and CDR2 FQNEAQ (reference sequence). CDR3 bases: TGTGCCAGCAGCCTATCGACTAGTTCCACCTACAATGAGCAGTTCTTC. The encoded protein is CASSLSTSSTYNEQFF.